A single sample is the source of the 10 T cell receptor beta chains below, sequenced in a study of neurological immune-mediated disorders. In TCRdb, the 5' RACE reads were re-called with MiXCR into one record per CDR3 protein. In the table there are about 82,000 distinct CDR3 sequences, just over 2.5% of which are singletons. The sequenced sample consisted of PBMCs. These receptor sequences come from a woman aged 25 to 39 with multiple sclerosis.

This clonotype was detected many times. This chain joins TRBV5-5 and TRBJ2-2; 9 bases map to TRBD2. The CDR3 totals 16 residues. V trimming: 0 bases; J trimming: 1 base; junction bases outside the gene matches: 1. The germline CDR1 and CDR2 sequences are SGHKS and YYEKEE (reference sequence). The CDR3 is CASSLDSGGNTGELFF. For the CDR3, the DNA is TGTGCCAGCAGCTTGGATAGCGGGGGGAACACCGGGGAGCTGTTTTTT.

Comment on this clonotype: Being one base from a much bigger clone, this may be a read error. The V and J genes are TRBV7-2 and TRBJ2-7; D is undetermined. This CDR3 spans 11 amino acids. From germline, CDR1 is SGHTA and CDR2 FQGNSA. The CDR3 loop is CDSSLRTEQYF. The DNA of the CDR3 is TGTGACAGCAGCCTTAGAACCGAGCAGTACTTC.

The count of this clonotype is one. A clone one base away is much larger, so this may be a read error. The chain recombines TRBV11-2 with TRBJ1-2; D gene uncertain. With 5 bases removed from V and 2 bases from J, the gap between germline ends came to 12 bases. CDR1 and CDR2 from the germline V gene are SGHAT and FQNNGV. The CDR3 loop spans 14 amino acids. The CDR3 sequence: CASSHLVRNYGYTF. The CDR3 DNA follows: TGTGCCAGCAGCCACCTTGTTAGGAACTATGGCTACACCTTC.

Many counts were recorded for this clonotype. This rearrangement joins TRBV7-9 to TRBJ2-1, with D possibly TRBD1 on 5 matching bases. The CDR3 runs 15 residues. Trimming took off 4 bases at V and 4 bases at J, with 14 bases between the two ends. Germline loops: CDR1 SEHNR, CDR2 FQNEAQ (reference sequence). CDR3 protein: CASSSRVSLYNEQFF. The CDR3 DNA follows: TGTGCCAGCAGCTCCAGGGTGTCTCTTTACAATGAGCAGTTCTTC.

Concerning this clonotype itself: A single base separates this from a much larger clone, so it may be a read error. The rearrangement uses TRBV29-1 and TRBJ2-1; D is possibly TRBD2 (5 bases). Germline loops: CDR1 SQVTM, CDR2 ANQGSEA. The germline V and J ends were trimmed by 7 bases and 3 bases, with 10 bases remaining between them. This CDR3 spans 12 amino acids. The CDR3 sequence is CSDRTGYNEQFF. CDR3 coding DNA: TGCAGCGACCGGACTGGCTACAATGAGCAGTTCTTC.

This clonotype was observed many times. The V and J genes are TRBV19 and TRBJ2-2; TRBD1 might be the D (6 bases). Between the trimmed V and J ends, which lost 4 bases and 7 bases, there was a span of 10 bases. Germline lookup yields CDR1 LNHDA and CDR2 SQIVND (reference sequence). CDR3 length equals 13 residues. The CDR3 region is CASSTNRVGELFF. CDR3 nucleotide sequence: TGTGCCAGTAGTACCAACAGGGTCGGGGAGCTGTTTTTT.

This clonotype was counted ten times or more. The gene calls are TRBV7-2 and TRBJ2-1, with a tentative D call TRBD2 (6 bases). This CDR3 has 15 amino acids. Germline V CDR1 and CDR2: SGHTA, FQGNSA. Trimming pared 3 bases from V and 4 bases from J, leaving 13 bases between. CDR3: CASSLRSGVYNEQFF. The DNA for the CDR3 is TGTGCCAGCAGCTTGAGGTCGGGAGTTTACAATGAGCAGTTCTTC.

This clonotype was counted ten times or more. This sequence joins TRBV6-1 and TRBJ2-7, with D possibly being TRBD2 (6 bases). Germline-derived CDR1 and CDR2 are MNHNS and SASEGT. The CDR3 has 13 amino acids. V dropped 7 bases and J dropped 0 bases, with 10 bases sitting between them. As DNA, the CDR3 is TGTGCCAGCACCCCCGGGAGCTCCTACGAGCAGTACTTC. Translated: CASTPGSSYEQYF.

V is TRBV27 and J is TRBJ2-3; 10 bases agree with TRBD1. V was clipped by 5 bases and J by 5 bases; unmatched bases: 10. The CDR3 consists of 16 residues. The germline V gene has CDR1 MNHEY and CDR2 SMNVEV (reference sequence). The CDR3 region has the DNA TGTGCCAGCAGTGGGGCGACAGGGGGCTGGAAAGATACGCAGTATTTT. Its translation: CASSGATGGWKDTQYF.

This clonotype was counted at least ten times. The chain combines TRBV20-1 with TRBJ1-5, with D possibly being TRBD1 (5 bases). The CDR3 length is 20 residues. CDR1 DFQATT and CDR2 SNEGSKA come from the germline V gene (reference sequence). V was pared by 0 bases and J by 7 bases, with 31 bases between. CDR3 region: CSARDFGPGNSRGPEQPQHF. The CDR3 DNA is TGCAGTGCTAGAGACTTCGGTCCGGGAAACAGTAGGGGACCGGAGCAGCCCCAGCATTTT.